Below are 18 T cell receptor beta chains sequenced from a single sample in a study of cytomegalovirus exposure and HLA in healthy donors. A multiplex PCR was run with 60 Vbeta primers and 13 Jbeta primers. The table came from immunoSEQ multiplex PCR; TCRdb's copy has only in-frame clones and leaves some out. The sample has 100,000 to 150,000 clones, approximately 70% seen once. The specimen sequenced was PBMCs. These receptor sequences come from a man in his 60s in good health and CMV-seropositive.

The chain is built from TRBV30 and TRBJ1-2; no clear D gene. Trimming took 5 bases from V and 6 from J, leaving 13 bases between them. From germline, CDR1 is GTSNPN and CDR2 SVGIG (reference sequence). The CDR3 has 12 residues. CDR3 loop: CAWSAGGHGYTF. CDR3 in DNA: TGTGCCTGGTCTGCGGGAGGCCATGGCTACACCTTC.

This clone was found many times. V is TRBV2 and J is TRBJ2-5; 9 bases align to TRBD1. The CDR3 has 14 residues. The junction had 7 bases not matched to a gene; V was cut back by 6 bases and J by 5 bases. CDR1 is SNHLY and CDR2 is FYNNEI in the germline V gene. The CDR3, as DNA: TGTGCCAGCAGCGCACAGGGGGCCGGGGAGACCCAGTACTTC. It specifies CASSAQGAGETQYF.

Points on this clone: The same CDR3 can be traced to other DNA sequences in this sample. The CDR3 loop is CASSLQGNTEAFF. The CDR3 DNA is TGTGCCAGCAGCTTACAGGGGAACACTGAAGCTTTCTTT. The rearrangement uses TRBV7-9 and TRBJ1-1, with D perhaps matching TRBD1 (5 bases). Germline loops: CDR1 SEHNR, CDR2 FQNEAQ (reference sequence). The CDR3 extends over 13 amino acids. Between the trimmed V and J ends, which lost 2 bases and 1 base, there was a span of 5 bases.

This clone has only a few counts. The V gene is TRBV5-1, the J gene TRBJ2-1; 13 nucleotides match TRBD2. The CDR3 is made up of 14 amino acids. CDR1 and CDR2 from the germline V gene are SGHRS and YFSETQ. The V gene end was trimmed by 0 bases and the J gene end by 10 bases; junction bases not matched to a gene: 1. The CDR3 reads CASSLEGLAGEQFF. CDR3 sequence (DNA): TGCGCCAGCAGCTTGGAGGGACTAGCGGGGGAGCAGTTCTTC.

This chain joins TRBV5-1 and TRBJ2-1; 11 nucleotides align to TRBD2. Germline CDR1 is SGHRS and CDR2 is YFSETQ. The CDR3 sequence is 15 residues long. V was pared by 4 bases and J by 2 bases, with 2 bases of the junction left unmatched. This CDR3 reads CASSSSGGAYNEQFF. The CDR3 DNA follows: TGCGCCAGCAGCAGTAGCGGGGGGGCCTACAATGAGCAGTTCTTC.

This clone was seen once. The chain has TRBV10-3 and TRBJ2-3, with a weak D call TRBD1 (5 bases). CDR3 length: 13 residues. Trimming took off 6 bases at V and 0 bases at J, with 7 bases between the two ends. Germline V lookup: CDR1 ENHRY, CDR2 SYGVKD. The CDR3 nucleotides read TGTGCCATCAGGGACAAAAGCACAGATACGCAGTATTTT. It specifies CAIRDKSTDTQYF.

The chain couples TRBV30 to TRBJ1-5; D uncertain. Trimming pared 0 bases from V and 2 bases from J, leaving 11 bases between. The length of the CDR3 is 15 residues. The germline V gene encodes CDR1 GTSNPN and CDR2 SVGIG (reference sequence). In DNA, the CDR3 is TGTGCCTGGAGTGTAGACAAGTTGGGCAATCAGCCCCAGCATTTT. Protein: CAWSVDKLGNQPQHF.

This chain links TRBV13 with TRBJ1-2, with TRBD1 matching 11 bases. Germline-derived CDR1 and CDR2 are PRHDT and FYEKMQ (reference sequence). V shed 5 bases and J 3 bases; nucleotides not matched to a gene: 8. This CDR3 is 16 amino acids long. This CDR3 reads CASSPKGQGAHYGYTF. The CDR3 DNA is TGTGCCAGCAGCCCTAAAGGACAGGGGGCGCACTATGGCTACACCTTC.

The V and J genes are TRBV19 and TRBJ2-7; 7 bases align to TRBD1. Germline CDR1 is LNHDA and CDR2 is SQIVND (reference sequence). V dropped 9 bases and J dropped 3; count of bases not matched to a gene: 8. The CDR3 sequence is 13 residues long. CDR3 amino acids: CASRLRDSYEQYF. CDR3 sequence (DNA): TGTGCCAGCCGCCTCAGGGACAGCTACGAGCAGTACTTC.

Here the CDR3 reads CSVGSRWTPAIAFF. The CDR3 coding sequence is TGCAGCGTTGGTTCAAGATGGACACCCGCAATAGCTTTCTTT. The chain carries TRBV29-1 and TRBJ1-1, with D possibly being TRBD1 (5 bases). Deletions cut 4 bases from V and 10 bases from J, with 22 bases between. CDR3 length: 14 residues. Germline CDR1 SQVTM, CDR2 ANQGSEA.

With respect to this clone: The germline gene is not matched at one end of the junction; a read error may be the cause. V is TRBV7-7 and J is TRBJ2-5, with D tentatively TRBD1 (5 bases). The CDR3 is made up of 14 amino acids. Germline values: CDR1 SSHAT, CDR2 FNYEAQ (reference sequence). CDR3 residues: CASSFGADQETQYF. The CDR3 DNA follows: TGTGCTAGCAGCTTTGGGGCTGATCAAGAGACCCAGTACTTC.

Here the CDR3 reads CASSYRGIQETQYF. The CDR3 DNA follows: TGTGCCAGCAGTTACCGCGGGATACAAGAGACCCAGTACTTC. The chain carries TRBV6-5 and TRBJ2-5; possibly TRBD2 for D (6 bases). Between the trimmed V and J ends, which lost 2 bases and 2 bases, there was a span of 9 bases. The CDR3 consists of 14 residues. Germline CDR1 MNHEY, CDR2 SVGAGI.

The chain has TRBV10-3 and TRBJ1-5; TRBD1 matches at 8 bases. The ends lost 6 bases at V and 1 base at J; junction bases unmatched: 2. The CDR3 loop spans 14 amino acids. Per germline, CDR1 ENHRY and CDR2 SYGVKD. The CDR3 region has the DNA TGTGCCATCAGAGGACAGGGAAGCAATCAGCCCCAGCATTTT. This encodes CAIRGQGSNQPQHF.

The table lists this clone with a few counts. V and J are TRBV18 and TRBJ2-7; TRBD2 is a possible D gene (5 bases). The V gene lost 3 bases and the J gene lost 7 bases, with 13 bases spanning the gap. The CDR3 loop spans 13 amino acids. From germline, CDR1 is KGHSH and CDR2 LQKENI. The CDR3 nucleotides read TGTGCCAGCTCACCCACGCACCGGGGAGAGCAGTACTTC. Translated: CASSPTHRGEQYF.

This clone was counted once. The V gene is TRBV7-9, the J gene TRBJ1-4; a weak D match, TRBD1 (6 bases). The V gene lost 7 bases and the J gene lost 6 bases, with 15 bases spanning the gap. The germline V gene has CDR1 SEHNR and CDR2 FQNEAQ (reference sequence). There are 14 residues in the CDR3. The CDR3 bases are TGTGCCAGCAACGAACAGGGTCCCGATGAAAAACTGTTTTTT. It encodes CASNEQGPDEKLFF. The variable domain in full, completed from reference TRBV7-9 and TRBJ1-4, reads DTGVSQNPRHKITKRGQNVTFRCDPISEHNRLYWYRQTLGQGPEFLTYFQNEAQLEKSRLLSDRFSAERPKGSFSTLEIQRTEQGDSAMYLCASNEQGPDEKLFFGSGTQLSVL.

The chain carries TRBV6-5 and TRBJ2-5; the D gene is possibly TRBD1 (5 bases). Germline V gene data show CDR1 as MNHEY and CDR2 as SVGAGI. Trimming left V 0 bases short and J 5 bases short, with 7 bases between. The CDR3 is made up of 13 amino acids. Here the CDR3 DNA reads TGTGCCAGCAGTTACTCGCAGGGTGAGACCCAGTACTTC. This translates into CASSYSQGETQYF.

The genes are TRBV10-3 and TRBJ2-5; 8 bases are shared with TRBD2. V lost 10 bases, J lost 2 bases, and 12 bases stayed unmatched. This CDR3 spans 15 amino acids. Germline loops: CDR1 ENHRY, CDR2 SYGVKD. The CDR3: CATGRGEGRQETQYF. The CDR3 DNA follows: TGTGCCACCGGGAGGGGAGAGGGTAGGCAAGAGACCCAGTACTTC.

This clone was seen only a few times. The V call is TRBV5-1, the J call TRBJ1-1; D possibly corresponds to TRBD1 (5 bases). The CDR3 length is 16 residues. V was clipped by 4 bases and J by 0 bases, with 16 bases between them. CDR1 and CDR2 (germline): SGHRS, YFSETQ. CDR3 region: CASSRVIGGVNTEAFF. In nucleotides, the CDR3 is TGCGCCAGCAGCCGCGTTATCGGGGGGGTGAACACTGAAGCTTTCTTT.